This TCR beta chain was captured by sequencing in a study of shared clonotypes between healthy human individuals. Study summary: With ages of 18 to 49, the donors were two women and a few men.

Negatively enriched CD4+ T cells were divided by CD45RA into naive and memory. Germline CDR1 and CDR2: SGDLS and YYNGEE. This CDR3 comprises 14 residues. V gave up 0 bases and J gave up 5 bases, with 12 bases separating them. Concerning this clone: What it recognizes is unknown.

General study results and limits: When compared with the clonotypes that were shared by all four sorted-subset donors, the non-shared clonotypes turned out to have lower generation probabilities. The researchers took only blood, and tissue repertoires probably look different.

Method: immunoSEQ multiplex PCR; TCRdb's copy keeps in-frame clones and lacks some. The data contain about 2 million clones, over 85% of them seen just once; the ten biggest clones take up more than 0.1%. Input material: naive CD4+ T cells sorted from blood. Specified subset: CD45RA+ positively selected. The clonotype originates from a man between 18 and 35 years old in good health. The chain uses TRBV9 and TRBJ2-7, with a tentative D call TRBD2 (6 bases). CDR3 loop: CASSVGLERNEQYF. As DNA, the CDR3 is TGTGCCAGCAGCGTAGGACTAGAACGCAACGAGCAGTACTTC.